This T cell receptor (beta chain) came from a study of T cells in Graves' hyperthyroidism and ophthalmopathy. The investigators amplified TCR beta CDR3 regions from RNA transcripts. In the first-round RT-PCR of the TCR CDR3, the HTBI primer set was used. TCRdb ran MiXCR on the multiplex PCR reads and lists one entry per CDR3 protein. The sample carries 350,000 or so distinct CDR3 sequences, approximately 22% recorded once. Study-wide results and limits: Ophthalmopathy was told apart from stable hyperthyroidism by a 13 V-J model.

This clonotype came up many times. Its antigen remains unidentified. CDR1 is MDHEN, CDR2 SYDVKM, per germline. This CDR3 has 13 residues. Trimming removed 3 bases from V and 0 bases from J, with 5 bases in between. The rearrangement links TRBV28 to TRBJ1-1; D remains ambiguous. Sequenced: blood. This TCR was sampled from a woman between 50 and 59 years old with Graves' hyperthyroidism. The CDR3 nucleotides are TGTGCCAGCAGTTTCGGAATGAACACTGAAGCTTTCTTT. Its translation is CASSFGMNTEAFF.